What follows is one T cell receptor (beta chain) and its context. This record belongs to a study of blood T cell repertoires in COVID-19. Measured with immunoSEQ multiplex PCR; TCRdb has only the in-frame clones, and not every one. The sample lists 80,000 to 95,000 clones, approximately 88% seen once, with around 3.4% in the top ten. This CDR3 is 17 amino acids long. V shed 3 bases, J shed 1 base, and the junction held 10 bases outside the gene matches. CDR1 KGHSH and CDR2 LQKENI come from the germline V gene. The source of this sequence is a woman in her sixties or seventies with acute or convalescent COVID-19. The chain combines TRBV18 with TRBJ2-5; 8 bases fit TRBD2. Sequencing used peripheral blood. The CDR3 region is CASSPSLVAGPQETQYF. The CDR3 nucleotides read TGTGCCAGCTCACCCTCGTTAGTAGCGGGGCCCCAAGAGACCCAGTACTTC.